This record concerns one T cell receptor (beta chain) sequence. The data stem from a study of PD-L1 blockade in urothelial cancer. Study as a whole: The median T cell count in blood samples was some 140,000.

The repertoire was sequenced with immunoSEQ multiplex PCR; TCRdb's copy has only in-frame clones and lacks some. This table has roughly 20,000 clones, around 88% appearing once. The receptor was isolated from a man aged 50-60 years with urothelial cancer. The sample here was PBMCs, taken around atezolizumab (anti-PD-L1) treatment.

The CDR3 is CASSASGTSVEQYF. CDR3 nucleotide sequence: TGTGCCAGCAGCGCTTCCGGGACTAGCGTCGAGCAGTACTTC. The chain employs TRBV9 and TRBJ2-7; 10 bases are shared with TRBD2. CDR3 size: 14 residues. With V trimmed by 3 bases and J by 6 bases, 6 bases remained unmatched. Germline assignment: CDR1 SGDLS and CDR2 YYNGEE.